The 20 T cell receptor beta chains below all came from one sample that was sequenced in a study of shared clonotypes between healthy human individuals (dated by TCRdb to between 2020 and 2021). Receptor amplification or capture employed the immunoSEQ multiplex PCR assay. The clones in this table, taken by TCRdb from immuneACCESS, are in-frame only. Not every clone is retained; where verified, under half of the shortfall comes from an unresolved V gene, and the cause of the rest is unknown. This sample has around 2.1 million clones in its table, and around 95% of those were observed once. Approximately 0.13% of the sample is taken by the ten largest. The sample consisted of naive CD4+ T cells sorted from blood. The cell subset or site label, read with the paper, signifies: CD45RA+ positively selected. These receptors were obtained from a man younger than 30 in good health.

This chain connects TRBV5-1 to TRBJ2-2; D remains ambiguous. Germline assignment: CDR1 SGHRS and CDR2 YFSETQ. CDR3 length equals 15 residues. V lost 0 bases to trimming and J lost 5 bases, with 11 bases between them. The CDR3 protein is CASSLELFGTGELFF. CDR3 DNA sequence: TGCGCCAGCAGCTTGGAACTATTCGGGACCGGGGAGCTGTTTTTT.

Points on this clone: This same CDR3 is encoded by further DNA sequences in the sample. This chain connects TRBV9 to TRBJ1-4; TRBD1 aligns across 7 bases. CDR1 and CDR2 (germline): SGDLS, YYNGEE. CDR3 length equals 16 residues. The V segment lost 0 bases and the J segment 5 bases; nucleotides outside the gene matches: 7. CDR3 DNA: TGTGCCAGCAGCGTAGGTCAGGGGGGCTCAAATGAAAAACTGTTTTTT. This codes for CASSVGQGGSNEKLFF. Full variable domain (outside the CDR3, taken from reference TRBV9 and TRBJ1-4): DSGVTQTPKHLITATGQRVTLRCSPRSGDLSVYWYQQSLDQGLQFLIQYYNGEERAKGNILERFSAQQFPDLHSELNLSSLELGDSALYFCASSVGQGGSNEKLFFGSGTQLSVL.

The chain uses TRBV9 and TRBJ1-5; D not certain. V lost 4 bases to trimming and J lost 6 bases, with 17 bases between them. In germline, CDR1 is SGDLS, CDR2 YYNGEE. This CDR3 has 15 amino acids. The CDR3 nucleotides read TGTGCCAGCAGCCCCATGCCCGGGGTGGGTCAGCCCCAGCATTTT. Amino acid sequence: CASSPMPGVGQPQHF. Full variable domain (outside the CDR3, taken from reference TRBV9 and TRBJ1-5): DSGVTQTPKHLITATGQRVTLRCSPRSGDLSVYWYQQSLDQGLQFLIQYYNGEERAKGNILERFSAQQFPDLHSELNLSSLELGDSALYFCASSPMPGVGQPQHFGDGTRLSIL.

The chain joins TRBV7-2 to TRBJ1-1, with TRBD1 matching 9 bases. J gave up 0 bases and V 0 bases, and 2 bases lay outside the gene matches. CDR3 length: 16 amino acids. CDR1 and CDR2 from the germline V gene are SGHTA and FQGNSA. DNA of the CDR3: TGTGCCAGCAGCTTAGCACAGGGGGCGGTGAACACTGAAGCTTTCTTT. This codes for CASSLAQGAVNTEAFF.

This clone has only one observation. This rearrangement joins TRBV27 to TRBJ1-1; 12 bases map to TRBD1. Germline V gives CDR1 MNHEY, CDR2 SMNVEV (reference sequence). The CDR3 covers 15 residues. With 2 bases clipped from V and 6 bases from J, the junction kept 4 bases outside the gene matches. In nucleotides, the CDR3 is TGTGCCAGCAGTTTAGGGGGGACAGGGGGCTCTGAAGCTTTCTTT. Its translation is CASSLGGTGGSEAFF.

The rearrangement uses TRBV6-5 and TRBJ2-5; D might be TRBD2 (6 bases). Trimming removed 7 bases from V and 4 bases from J, with 13 bases in between. The germline V gene encodes CDR1 MNHEY and CDR2 SVGAGI. CDR3 length: 13 amino acids. CDR3 bases: TGTGCCAGCAACAGACTAGTGGGAGAGACCCAGTACTTC. Residues: CASNRLVGETQYF.

The V and J genes are TRBV27 and TRBJ2-1, with D maybe TRBD1 (6 bases). The germline gives CDR1 MNHEY, CDR2 SMNVEV (reference sequence). V lost 3 bases and J 3 bases, leaving 12 bases between the germline ends. CDR3 size: 15 residues. The CDR3 spells CASSLEQGGYNEQFF. The CDR3 region has the DNA TGTGCCAGCAGTTTGGAACAGGGTGGCTACAATGAGCAGTTCTTC.

The chain joins TRBV5-1 to TRBJ2-1; perhaps D is TRBD1 or TRBD2 (5 bases each). The CDR3 consists of 13 residues. Germline loops: CDR1 SGHRS, CDR2 YFSETQ. V lost 2 bases and J 5 bases, leaving 8 bases between the germline ends. Written as DNA, the CDR3 is TGCGCCAGCAGCTTTCAGGGAGACAATGAGCAGTTCTTC. Translated, it gives CASSFQGDNEQFF.

The rearrangement joins TRBV12-2 to TRBJ1-2; the D call in the table, TRBD1, was not verified against the DNA. TRBV12-2 is an annotated pseudogene. The CDR3 has 15 residues. The CDR3 sequence: CASRSSLMTQYGYTF. Here the CDR3 DNA reads TGTGCAAGTCGCTCCAGCCTTATGACACAGTATGGCTACACCTTC.

V is TRBV28 and J is TRBJ1-1; weak D call: TRBD1 (5 bases). Germline V CDR1 and CDR2: MDHEN, SYDVKM. The V end lost 6 bases, the J end lost 1 base, and 12 bases lay between the germline ends. The CDR3 runs to 14 residues. The CDR3 spells CASSQGTQNTEAFF. DNA for the CDR3: TGTGCCAGCAGCCAAGGGACCCAGAACACTGAAGCTTTCTTT.

This clone has a single count. CDR3: CASRNRDRGHTEAFF. In nucleotides, the CDR3 is TGTGCCAGCAGGAATCGGGACAGGGGGCATACTGAAGCTTTCTTT. This chain joins TRBV2 and TRBJ1-1; 12 bases align to TRBD1. The CDR3 consists of 15 residues. J was trimmed by 5 bases and V by 6 bases; bases with no gene match: 7. Germline assignment: CDR1 SNHLY and CDR2 FYNNEI.

Of note for this clone: An end of the junction differs from the germline gene, which may be a read error. The chain recombines TRBV5-1 with TRBJ2-5, with D unclear. In germline, CDR1 is SGHRS, CDR2 YFSETQ. This CDR3 spans 13 amino acids. The CDR3 sequence: CASSLEPQQTQYF. The CDR3 DNA follows: TGCGCCAGCAGCTTGGAACCCCAACAGACCCAGTACTTC.

This clone was seen just once. The chain combines TRBV19 with TRBJ1-6, with D maybe TRBD1 (5 bases). This CDR3 region has 16 residues. Germline CDR1 LNHDA, CDR2 SQIVND (reference sequence). Trimming cost V 3 bases and J 6 bases, with 15 bases left between them. The CDR3 DNA follows: TGTGCCAGTAGTATGATTCCTGGGGGGGGTAATTCACCCCTCCACTTT. This sequence encodes CASSMIPGGGNSPLHF.

The chain couples TRBV7-4 to TRBJ2-5, with unresolved D. Germline V CDR1 and CDR2: SGHVT, SQSDAQ. The CDR3 runs 12 residues. Trimming removed 6 bases from V and 5 bases from J, with 10 bases in between. Here the CDR3 DNA reads TGTGCCAGCAGATCAGTCGTGGAGACCCAGTACTTC. It yields the protein CASRSVVETQYF.

The chain has TRBV9 and TRBJ1-2, with D tentatively TRBD1 (5 bases). Trimming left V 0 bases short and J 3 bases short, with 12 bases between. Germline V gene lookup returns CDR1 SGDLS and CDR2 YYNGEE. This CDR3 has 15 residues. DNA for the CDR3: TGTGCCAGCAGCGTAGACCTGGGGCAGGACTATGGCTACACCTTC. It specifies CASSVDLGQDYGYTF.

The gene calls are TRBV7-9 and TRBJ2-5; D not resolved. This CDR3 is built from 15 residues. V was shortened by 3 bases and J by 4 bases, with 15 bases between the two germline ends. Germline V gives CDR1 SEHNR, CDR2 FQNEAQ (reference sequence). The CDR3, as DNA: TGTGCCAGCAGCTTGACCCTCCGCCATGGAGAGACCCAGTACTTC. It specifies CASSLTLRHGETQYF. The whole variable domain, filled in from reference TRBV7-9 and TRBJ2-5, reads DTGVSQNPRHKITKRGQNVTFRCDPISEHNRLYWYRQTLGQGPEFLTYFQNEAQLEKSRLLSDRFSAERPKGSFSTLEIQRTEQGDSAMYLCASSLTLRHGETQYFGPGTRLLVL.

This sequence joins TRBV7-8 and TRBJ1-4; D is perhaps TRBD1 (5 bases). This CDR3 is built from 13 residues. Germline V gene lookup returns CDR1 SGHVS and CDR2 FQNEAQ. Trimming pared 5 bases from V and 8 bases from J, leaving 12 bases between. The CDR3 is CASSPGLGEKLFF. The CDR3 DNA follows: TGTGCCAGCAGCCCAGGGTTAGGGGAAAAACTGTTTTTT.

This chain connects TRBV14 to TRBJ2-5, with 7 bases fitting TRBD2. V trimming: 1 base; J trimming: 2 bases; junction bases outside the gene matches: 4. Germline CDR1 reads SGHDN; CDR2 reads FVKESK. This CDR3 spans 15 amino acids. CDR3 sequence reads: CASSQGASGQETQYF. CDR3 in DNA: TGTGCCAGCAGCCAAGGGGCTAGCGGACAAGAGACCCAGTACTTC. Variable domain in full (rest from reference TRBV14 and TRBJ2-5): EAGVTQFPSHSVIEKGQTVTLRCDPISGHDNLYWYRRVMGKEIKFLLHFVKESKQDESGMPNNRFLAERTGGTYSTLKVQPAELEDSGVYFCASSQGASGQETQYFGPGTRLLVL.

The chain has TRBV7-8 and TRBJ2-2; no firm D call. With 6 bases removed from V and 1 base from J, the gap between germline ends came to 9 bases. There are 14 residues in the CDR3. Germline V gene sequence: CDR1 SGHVS, CDR2 FQNEAQ. The DNA of the CDR3 is TGTGCCAGCAGACCACAACTGAACACCGGGGAGCTGTTTTTT. Translated, it gives CASRPQLNTGELFF.

This chain links TRBV4-3 with TRBJ2-7; maybe TRBD1 (5 bases). From germline, CDR1 is LGHNA and CDR2 YSLEER. The CDR3 spans 17 residues. Trimming stripped 1 base from V and 4 bases from J, with 20 bases between. CDR3 coding DNA: TGCGCCAGCAGCCAAGCCCCCACAGGCTACATTCCTTACGAGCAGTACTTC. It encodes CASSQAPTGYIPYEQYF.